This TCR beta chain was sequenced for a study of T cells in Graves' hyperthyroidism and ophthalmopathy. V lost 5 bases to trimming and J lost 6 bases; unmatched junction nucleotides: 16. The V gene's germline CDR1 is SGHAT and CDR2 FQNNGV. This CDR3 region has 16 residues. RNA transcripts yielded amplified TCR beta CDR3 regions. First-round RT-PCR targeting the TCR CDR3 was performed with the HTBI primer set. MiXCR, applied by TCRdb to the multiplex PCR reads, yields one record per CDR3 protein. The repertoire holds approximately 640,000 distinct CDR3 sequences, with roughly 15% as singletons. This clonotype was seen ten or more times.

The material sequenced was blood. The source is a woman aged 30 to 39 with Graves' hyperthyroidism. The genes are TRBV11-2 and TRBJ2-7; 7 bases are shared with TRBD2. CDR3 protein: CASSEQARLAYFEQYF. In nucleotides, the CDR3 is TGTGCCAGCAGCGAGCAGGCGAGACTAGCTTATTTCGAGCAGTACTTC.